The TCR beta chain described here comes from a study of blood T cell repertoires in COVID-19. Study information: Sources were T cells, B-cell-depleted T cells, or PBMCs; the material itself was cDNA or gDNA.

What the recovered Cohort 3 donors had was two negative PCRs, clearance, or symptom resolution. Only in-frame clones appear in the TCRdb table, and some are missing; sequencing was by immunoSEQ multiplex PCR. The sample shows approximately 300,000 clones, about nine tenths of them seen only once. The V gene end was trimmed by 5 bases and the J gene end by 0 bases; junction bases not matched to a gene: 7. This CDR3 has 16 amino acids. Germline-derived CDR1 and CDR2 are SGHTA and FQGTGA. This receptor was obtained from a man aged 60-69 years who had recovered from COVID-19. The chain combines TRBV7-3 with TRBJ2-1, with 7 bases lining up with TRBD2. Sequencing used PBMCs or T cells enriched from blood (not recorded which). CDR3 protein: CASSPPGGSSYNEQFF. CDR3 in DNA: TGTGCCAGCAGCCCGCCAGGCGGGAGCTCCTACAATGAGCAGTTCTTC.